Following are 11 T cell receptor beta chains from one sample sequenced in a study of Ad26.COV2.S vaccination and SARS-CoV-2 variants. Treatment here: about 20 received Ad26.COV2.S at low or high dose, single or two shots; 5 received placebo; per-sample allocation not given. Day 63 following the first vaccine or placebo injection was when the samples were taken. Some clones are missing from TCRdb's copy, which holds only in-frame ones; the method was immunoSEQ multiplex PCR. The sample has more than 300,000 clones, around 85% seen once. Material: peripheral blood, obtained in a trial of Ad26.COV2.S vaccine versus placebo. These receptors all come from a person between 18 and 60 years old who received the Ad26.COV2.S COVID-19 vaccine or a placebo.

The V call is TRBV4-1, the J call TRBJ2-7; 9 bases line up with TRBD1. Germline CDR1 is MGHRA and CDR2 is YSYEKL. The CDR3 spans 15 residues. With V trimmed by 1 base and J by 2 bases, 3 bases remained unmatched. CDR3 sequence: CASSQVGTGTYEQYF. The CDR3 nucleotides read TGCGCCAGCAGCCAAGTCGGGACAGGGACCTACGAGCAGTACTTC.

The genes are TRBV3-1 (or the pseudogene TRBV3-2) and TRBJ2-1, with 7 bases lining up with TRBD2. Germline V gene sequence: CDR1 LGHDT, CDR2 YNNKEL (reference sequence). Trimming at V came to 5 bases and at J to 5 bases, leaving 6 bases not matched to a gene. The CDR3 loop spans 14 amino acids. The CDR3 DNA is TGTGCCAGCAGCTCACACAGCGGGGACAATGAGCAGTTCTTC. It yields the protein CASSSHSGDNEQFF.

The genes are TRBV19 and TRBJ1-3; unclear D gene. Trimming pared 8 bases from V and 0 bases from J, leaving 11 bases between. Per germline, CDR1 LNHDA and CDR2 SQIVND (reference sequence). The CDR3 has 14 residues. This CDR3 reads CASVQPGSGNTIYF. The CDR3 DNA is TGTGCCAGTGTTCAACCAGGCTCTGGAAACACCATATATTTT.

The chain joins TRBV5-8 to TRBJ2-4; 7 bases are a match to TRBD1. The CDR3 sequence is 15 residues long. The J segment lost 0 bases and the V segment lost 4 bases, leaving 4 bases of the junction unmatched. The germline CDR1 and CDR2 sequences are SGHTS and YDEGEE. CDR3 amino acids: CASSHTGVAKNIQYF. CDR3 in DNA: TGTGCCAGCAGCCATACAGGGGTAGCCAAAAACATTCAGTACTTC.

Remarks on this clone: Other DNA sequences in this specimen translate into the identical CDR3. The V and J genes are TRBV5-1 and TRBJ1-5, with unresolved D. Deletions cut 0 bases from V and 2 bases from J, with 3 bases between. The germline gives CDR1 SGHRS, CDR2 YFSETQ. The CDR3 loop spans 13 amino acids. The CDR3 reads CASSLVGNQPQHF. The CDR3 DNA is TGCGCCAGCAGCTTGGTCGGCAATCAGCCCCAGCATTTT.

V usage is TRBV19 and J usage is TRBJ2-1; possibly TRBD1 or TRBD2 for D (6 bases each). In germline, CDR1 is LNHDA, CDR2 SQIVND (reference sequence). The CDR3 is made up of 17 amino acids. Trimming took 3 bases from V and 1 from J, leaving 16 bases between them. DNA of the CDR3: TGTGCCAGTAGTATTACCGGGGGCAGGAAATCCTACAATGAGCAGTTCTTC. Translation: CASSITGGRKSYNEQFF. Based on the CDR3 plus reference TRBV19 and TRBJ2-1, the full variable domain is DGGITQSPKYLFRKEGQNVTLSCEQNLNHDAMYWYRQDPGQGLRLIYYSQIVNDFQKGDIAEGYSVSREKKESFPLTVTSAQKNPTAFYLCASSITGGRKSYNEQFFGPGTRLTVL.

The rearrangement links TRBV28 to TRBJ2-5; no reliable D call. This CDR3 contains 11 residues. V was shortened by 8 bases and J by 5 bases, with 9 bases between the two germline ends. Germline CDR1 reads MDHEN; CDR2 reads SYDVKM. The CDR3 loop is CASCSRETQYF. In nucleotides, the CDR3 is TGTGCCAGCTGTTCGCGGGAGACCCAGTACTTC.

The chain recombines TRBV3-1 (or the pseudogene TRBV3-2) with TRBJ1-2; no definite D call. The CDR3 spans 15 residues. V gave up 0 bases and J gave up 1 base, with 9 bases separating them. Germline CDR1 and CDR2: LGHDT and YNNKEL (reference sequence). The DNA for the CDR3 is TGTGCCAGCAGCCAAGATAAGAACGGTAACTATGGCTACACCTTC. Its protein product is CASSQDKNGNYGYTF.

The chain uses TRBV9 and TRBJ2-2; TRBD2 aligns across 7 bases. Trimming at V came to 1 base and at J to 2 bases, leaving 14 bases not matched to a gene. The V gene's germline CDR1 is SGDLS and CDR2 YYNGEE. The CDR3 runs 19 residues. The CDR3 protein is CASSVSTGQGGTNTGELFF. The CDR3 DNA follows: TGTGCCAGCAGCGTAAGCACCGGCCAGGGAGGGACTAACACCGGGGAGCTGTTTTTT.

The chain combines TRBV5-8 with TRBJ1-5; D ambiguous. The CDR3 is 16 amino acids. V was trimmed by 4 bases and J by 6 bases, leaving 20 bases between them. Germline V gives CDR1 SGHTS, CDR2 YDEGEE. CDR3 sequence (DNA): TGTGCCAGCAGCCCTCGACACAACCTCGAGGTTCAGCCCCAGCATTTT. Its protein product is CASSPRHNLEVQPQHF.

The chain combines TRBV13 with TRBJ2-7, with a tentative D call TRBD2 (6 bases). V lost 5 bases, J lost 7 bases, and 9 bases lay in between. The germline gives CDR1 PRHDT, CDR2 FYEKMQ (reference sequence). The CDR3 has 11 residues. CDR3 in amino acids: CASSTGGEQYF. In DNA, the CDR3 is TGTGCCAGCAGCACCGGAGGGGAGCAGTACTTC.